This TCR beta chain was observed in a study of molecular identifiers for immune sequencing clone quantification. The authors sorted naive CD8 T cells as CD8+CD4-CCR7+CD45RA+. One entry per CDR3 protein results from TCRdb running MiXCR on the PCR reads. In the table there are over 550,000 distinct CDR3 sequences, about 25% of which are singletons. The J segment lost 3 bases and the V segment lost 4 bases, leaving 8 bases of the junction unmatched. Germline V CDR1 and CDR2: SGHRS, YFSETQ. This CDR3 has 15 amino acids. This clonotype was observed a few times. The rearrangement links TRBV5-1 to TRBJ2-7, with 9 bases lining up with TRBD2. This sequence was found in a human donor in good health. Some libraries in this study had Jurkat cell RNA spiked in. Sequenced: naive CD8+ T cells from blood, with Jurkat cell RNA spiked in. Subset meaning: FACS-sorted CD8+CD4-CCR7+CD45RA+ naive T cells. The CDR3 DNA reads as TGCGCCAGCAGCCCCTTTTCTAGCGGGATCTACGAGCAGTACTTC. This codes for CASSPFSSGIYEQYF.